These 20 T cell receptor beta chains originate from one sample sequenced in a study of cytomegalovirus exposure and HLA in healthy donors. Clones were read by immunoSEQ multiplex PCR, and TCRdb kept only the in-frame ones, dropping some. The sample lists 70,000 to 95,000 clones; 93% were seen once. Sequenced: PBMCs. The receptors here all came from a woman aged 25-40 years in good health and CMV-seronegative.

V is TRBV15 and J is TRBJ2-1; 12 nucleotides align to TRBD2. The CDR3 is 15 amino acids. Germline values: CDR1 LNHNV, CDR2 YYDKDF (reference sequence). V lost 0 bases to trimming and J lost 12 bases; unmatched junction nucleotides: 6. The CDR3 DNA sequence: TGTGCCACCAGCAGAGATCTAGCGGGGGGGCCTCCGCAGTTCTTC. It codes for CATSRDLAGGPPQFF.

The chain couples TRBV7-9 to TRBJ1-5; weak D call: TRBD1 (5 bases). V lost 1 base, J lost 9 bases, and 13 bases lay in between. Germline loops: CDR1 SEHNR, CDR2 FQNEAQ (reference sequence). The length of the CDR3 is 14 residues. In nucleotides, the CDR3 is TGTGCCAGCAGCTTAGGACAGTCAGCTGGGCCCCAGCATTTT. Its protein is CASSLGQSAGPQHF.

V is TRBV27 and J is TRBJ1-1; 8 bases fit TRBD1. With 6 bases clipped from V and 10 bases from J, the junction kept 7 bases outside the gene matches. Germline assignment: CDR1 MNHEY and CDR2 SMNVEV (reference sequence). This CDR3 is built from 12 residues. The CDR3 reads CASRFRTGIAFF. The DNA for the CDR3 is TGTGCCAGCAGATTCAGGACAGGGATAGCTTTCTTT.

The J gene is TRBJ1-2, the V gene TRBV5-6; 7 positions match TRBD1. V was clipped by 9 bases and J by 4 bases; unmatched bases: 9. CDR3 length: 13 amino acids. Germline V lookup: CDR1 SGHDT, CDR2 YYEEEE. CDR3 sequence: CAIQGYSGYGYTF. In DNA, the CDR3 is TGTGCCATACAGGGGTATTCGGGCTATGGCTACACCTTC. The full variable domain, in which reference TRBV5-6 and TRBJ1-2 provide the parts outside the CDR3, is DAGVTQSPTHLIKTRGQQVTLRCSPKSGHDTVSWYQQALGQGPQFIFQYYEEEERQRGNFPDRFSGHQFPNYSSELNVNALLLGDSALYLCAIQGYSGYGYTFGSGTRLTVV.

V is TRBV7-2 and J is TRBJ1-3; D gene ambiguous. The CDR3 has 14 residues. Germline V CDR1 and CDR2: SGHTA, FQGNSA. The V end was cut by 5 bases, the J end by 0 bases, with 8 bases between. As DNA, the CDR3 is TGTGCCAGCAGCCCCGATAGCTCTGGAAACACCATATATTTT. Residues: CASSPDSSGNTIYF.

V gene TRBV7-2 combines with J gene TRBJ1-2, with 7 bases matching TRBD1. The ends lost 0 bases at V and 4 bases at J; junction bases unmatched: 2. CDR1 and CDR2 (germline): SGHTA, FQGNSA. The CDR3 is 14 amino acids. CDR3 nucleotide sequence: TGTGCCAGCAGCTTAGCAAGACAGGGCTATGGCTACACCTTC. Protein product: CASSLARQGYGYTF.

The DNA of the CDR3 is TGCGCCAGCAGCTCGTGGCGGGAGTCGATGGATACGCAGTATTTT. Amino acids: CASSSWRESMDTQYF. The genes are TRBV5-1 and TRBJ2-3; 7 bases are shared with TRBD2. The junction had 10 bases not matched to a gene; V was cut back by 3 bases and J by 6 bases. This CDR3 has 15 residues. CDR1 is SGHRS, CDR2 YFSETQ, per germline.

Only one count was recorded for this clone. The chain has TRBV29-1 and TRBJ2-7; 9 bases map to TRBD1. V was pared by 1 base and J by 3 bases, with 4 bases of the junction left unmatched. The CDR3 is 14 amino acids. Germline V gene sequence: CDR1 SQVTM, CDR2 ANQGSEA. CDR3 bases: TGCAGCGTTGAAGTCGGGACAGGGAACTACGAGCAGTACTTC. Translation: CSVEVGTGNYEQYF.

This clone was observed a single time. This sequence joins TRBV2 and TRBJ2-2, with D hard to call. V lost 7 bases, J lost 4 bases, and 10 bases lay in between. The CDR3 sequence is 13 residues long. The germline CDR1 and CDR2 sequences are SNHLY and FYNNEI. CDR3 sequence: CASTSVPTGELFF. The CDR3 bases are TGTGCCAGCACCAGCGTCCCCACCGGGGAGCTGTTTTTT.

This chain uses TRBV14 with TRBJ1-2; tentative D call: TRBD1 (5 bases). The CDR3 runs 14 residues. Germline V CDR1 and CDR2: SGHDN, FVKESK. The V gene lost 5 bases and the J gene lost 4 bases, with 14 bases spanning the gap. The CDR3 loop is CASSFSRVGYGYTF. As DNA, the CDR3 is TGTGCCAGCAGCTTCAGCAGGGTTGGCTATGGCTACACCTTC.

This chain uses TRBV29-1 with TRBJ2-5; TRBD2 aligns across 11 bases. CDR1 SQVTM and CDR2 ANQGSEA come from the germline V gene. V lost 7 bases, J lost 7 bases, and 11 bases stayed unmatched. This CDR3 is 14 amino acids long. CDR3 region: CSAALAGGLATQYF. As DNA, the CDR3 is TGCAGCGCCGCATTAGCGGGGGGGCTGGCGACCCAGTACTTC.

J is TRBJ1-1 and V is TRBV11-3; D is unclear. Germline values: CDR1 SGHNT, CDR2 YENEEA. Trimming pared 5 bases from V and 1 base from J, leaving 8 bases between. The CDR3 is 13 amino acids. This chain's CDR3 is CASSLDRNTEAFF. The CDR3 nucleotides read TGTGCCAGCAGCCTCGATAGGAACACTGAAGCTTTCTTT.

The gene calls are TRBV5-6 and TRBJ1-2, with 9 bases aligning to TRBD1. Germline CDR1 is SGHDT and CDR2 is YYEEEE. The CDR3 covers 14 residues. The ends lost 4 bases at V and 5 bases at J; junction bases unmatched: 6. CDR3 nucleotides: TGTGCCAGCAGCCCGGACAGGGGTCGGTATGGCTACACCTTC. Residues: CASSPDRGRYGYTF.

CDR3 DNA sequence: TGCGCCAGCAGCTTGCGCTGGGAGGGACCCTACAATGAGCAGTTCTTC. It yields the protein CASSLRWEGPYNEQFF. The V call is TRBV5-1, the J call TRBJ2-1; 7 bases agree with TRBD2. CDR1 is SGHRS, CDR2 YFSETQ, per germline. This CDR3 is 16 amino acids long. J gave up 2 bases and V 1 base, and 6 bases lay outside the gene matches.

This chain connects TRBV7-8 to TRBJ2-7, with 12 bases aligning to TRBD2. The CDR3 has 18 amino acids. J was trimmed by 5 bases and V by 10 bases; bases with no gene match: 21. Germline V CDR1 and CDR2: SGHVS, FQNEAQ. The CDR3: CATSSGASGGAAYHEQYF. CDR3 DNA sequence: TGTGCCACCTCGAGTGGGGCTAGCGGGGGGGCCGCGTACCACGAGCAGTACTTC.

The chain employs TRBV6-5 and TRBJ2-2, with D unresolved. The CDR3 totals 16 residues. Germline V gene lookup returns CDR1 MNHEY and CDR2 SVGAGI. Trimming removed 0 bases at V and 0 bases at J, with 8 bases between. The CDR3 region has the DNA TGTGCCAGCAGTTACTCGACATCCCCGAACACCGGGGAGCTGTTTTTT. It encodes CASSYSTSPNTGELFF.

This rearrangement joins TRBV11-2 to TRBJ2-5; possibly TRBD2 for D (6 bases). CDR1 SGHAT and CDR2 FQNNGV come from the germline V gene. CDR3 length: 14 amino acids. The germline V and J ends were trimmed by 5 bases and 4 bases, with 14 bases remaining between them. The CDR3 DNA reads as TGTGCCAGCAGCCTCAATAGCGGTGCAGAGACCCAGTACTTC. It is translated as CASSLNSGAETQYF.

The gene calls are TRBV5-1 and TRBJ2-1; possibly TRBD2 for D (7 bases). Looked up from germline, CDR1 is SGHRS and CDR2 is YFSETQ. V lost 4 bases, J lost 8 bases, and 22 bases lay in between. The CDR3 totals 16 residues. Written as DNA, the CDR3 is TGCGCCAGCAGCCTGATAGTGGGGGGGCTTATGGATGAGCAGTTCTTC. Amino acid sequence: CASSLIVGGLMDEQFF.

The chain recombines TRBV6-5 with TRBJ2-7; weak D call: TRBD1 (6 bases). In germline, CDR1 is MNHEY, CDR2 SVGAGI. This CDR3 region has 15 residues. Trimming shortened V by 5 bases and J by 3 bases, and 17 bases separated the two germline ends. CDR3 loop: CASSNDRNWLYEQYF. The DNA of the CDR3 is TGTGCCAGCAGTAACGACAGGAACTGGCTCTACGAGCAGTACTTC.

The V gene is TRBV10-2, the J gene TRBJ1-3; no definite D call. Trimming stripped 0 bases from V and 0 bases from J, with 18 bases between. The germline V gene has CDR1 WSHSY and CDR2 SAAADI. The CDR3 sequence is 19 residues long. The CDR3 region is CASSESQSTTSSSGNTIYF. The DNA for the CDR3 is TGCGCCAGCAGTGAGTCACAATCCACTACTTCAAGCTCTGGAAACACCATATATTTT.